This T cell receptor beta chain was sequenced in a study of somatic mutations in cytotoxic T cells in rheumatoid arthritis (dated by TCRdb to 2016 to 2017). Looking at the study overall: Before any treatment started and right after they were diagnosed, patients gave peripheral blood samples (approximately 33 ml EDTA). In newly diagnosed rheumatoid arthritis without treatment, the study examined if expanded CD8+ T-cell clones harbor somatic mutations, relying on TCRB deep sequencing to characterize clonality. Patient and control groups had essentially identical median ages. TCRB deep sequencing covered roughly 60 patients with rheumatoid arthritis along with under 25 healthy controls. Sorted V beta1+ cells also underwent TCRB sequencing, and some V beta antibody-stained T-cell populations were flow-sorted at nearly 100% purity on a FACSAria II or Sony SH800. What the study reported, not specific to this receptor: It was unknown which antigens the expanded CD8+ clones targeted, and their absence from virus-specific databases did not exclude viral specificity. The finding that TRBV07 was slightly underrepresented in patients was left unadjusted for multiple comparisons. Rheumatoid arthritis patients and age-matched healthy controls did not significantly differ in CD8+ T-cell clonality. The largest CD8+ clone made up more than 20% of CD8+ cells in about an eighth of the 65 patients, and blood and synovial fluid shared several identical CD8+ TCRB sequences. In patients, CD8+ clonality rose with age (Spearman r ~ 0.47), which was not the case in healthy controls.

Sequencing of TCRB CDR3 was done on genomic DNA with the immunoSEQ assay. On the study's bioinformatics: When patient CD8+ clones exceeding 1% were checked against published virus-specific TCRB sequences, only a few matched. Only productive TCRB rearrangements were included in the analyses. Defining a clone by its unique TCRB CDR3 sequence, the study calculated clonality as a productive clonality index derived from Shannon entropy. Repertoire overlap for a pair of samples was computed from each clone's template counts relative to total templates per sample. Flow cytometry-measured V-gene usage correlated with V-gene usage from TCRB sequencing, with a Spearman r of less than 0.65. Held by TCRdb, this immuneACCESS table contains in-frame sequences only and omits some clones. Under half of the omission traces to an unresolved V gene where checked; the cause of the rest is unknown. Clonal size and the V and J genes are those of that table, whereas D and trimming came from the DNA. Present in this sample are several thousand clones, nearly 80% of which were seen just once. Of the sample, about 5.3% is held by the ten largest clones.

V and J are truncated by 6 bases and 0 bases respectively, leaving an intervening sequence of 6 bases. The CDR3 covers 12 residues, taking in both the cysteine and the phenylalanine. Only CDR3 DNA remains: 36 bases, in frame from the first base. CDR1 and CDR2 (MDHEN, SYDVKM) derive from the germline V gene. As regards this clone: The antigen it recognizes is unknown. No clone much larger than this one lies a single base away; base qualities are absent.

CD4+ and CD8+ cells were isolated by positive magnetic bead selection on an AutoMACS, and purity was checked by flow cytometry. After a first flow cytometry screen using a TCR V beta antibody panel, clonal expansions were characterized through TCRB deep sequencing of sorted CD8+ fractions. Isolation of peripheral blood mononuclear cells was done through Ficoll-Paque PLUS density gradient separation. Nucleospin Tissue or Tissue XS kits were used to extract DNA from CD4-enriched, CD8-enriched or PBMC samples, and a Qubit 2.0 fluorometer was used for quantification. Sequenced: CD8+ T cells sorted from blood. This TCR was sampled from an adult with rheumatoid arthritis. Recombination linked TRBV28 to TRBJ2-7; TRBD2 could be the D gene, as 6 bases match. CDR3 reads: CASSGSSYEQYF. The nucleotide sequence reads TGTGCCAGCAGCGGGAGCTCCTACGAGCAGTACTTC.